This TCR beta chain was captured in a study of cytomegalovirus exposure and HLA in healthy donors. This CDR3 contains 13 residues. Germline assignment: CDR1 SQVTM and CDR2 ANQGSEA. The V and J ends lost 5 bases and 4 bases, in that order; junction bases with no gene match: 5. This clone was seen only a few times. Both 60 Vbeta primers and 13 Jbeta primers went into the PCR. Generated by immunoSEQ multiplex PCR, the TCRdb table keeps only in-frame clones and is missing some. The profile shows about 120,000 clones, about 80% of them singletons. Sample: PBMCs. V is TRBV29-1 and J is TRBJ1-1; 9 positions agree with TRBD1. The clonotype was recovered from a man between 60 and 75 years old in good health and CMV-seropositive. CDR3 bases: TGCAGCGTTTCGGACAGGGGAGGCACTGAAGCTTTCTTT. Protein: CSVSDRGGTEAFF.